The 25 T cell receptor beta chains reported below all come from one sample, sequenced in a study of control samples from healthy donors and cancer patients. Produced via immunoSEQ multiplex PCR; TCRdb's table is partial and in-frame only. The repertoire holds fewer than 110,000 clones, more than 85% seen once, with about 20% in the top ten. The source material was PBMCs. The receptors were gathered from a man between 60 and 70 years old with lung cancer.

The V and J genes are TRBV7-8 and TRBJ1-6, with 7 bases that match TRBD1. The CDR3 runs to 15 residues. Trimming removed 1 base from V and 12 bases from J; junction bases left unmatched: 9. In germline, CDR1 is SGHVS, CDR2 FQNEAQ. The CDR3 loop is CASSLGEQGKVPLHF. The CDR3, as DNA: TGTGCCAGCAGCTTAGGGGAACAGGGGAAGGTACCCCTCCACTTT. The complete variable domain, with remaining parts taken from reference TRBV7-8 and TRBJ1-6, reads GAGVSQSPRYKVAKRGQDVALRCDPISGHVSLFWYQQALGQGPEFLTYFQNEAQLDKSGLPSDRFFAERPEGSVSTLKIQRTQQEDSAVYLCASSLGEQGKVPLHFGNGTRLTVT.

A remark on this clone: Other DNA sequences in the same sample also yield this CDR3. The CDR3: CASSLYQLAGEEETQYF. The CDR3 coding sequence is TGTGCCAGCAGCCTCTACCAATTAGCGGGGGAAGAAGAGACCCAGTACTTC. The chain has TRBV3-1 (or the pseudogene TRBV3-2) and TRBJ2-5; 9 positions agree with TRBD2. Germline CDR1 and CDR2: LGHDT and YNNKEL (reference sequence). The CDR3 extends over 17 amino acids. V gave up 4 bases and J gave up 3 bases; unmatched junction bases: 12.

This clone has only one observation. J is TRBJ2-2 and V is TRBV6-5; TRBD1 matches at 8 bases. Losses at the gene ends were 5 bases for V and 3 bases for J; bases not matched to a gene: 2. The CDR3 totals 14 residues. CDR1 is MNHEY and CDR2 is SVGAGI in the germline V gene. CDR3 region: CASSLTGDTGELFF. CDR3 bases: TGTGCCAGCAGTCTGACAGGGGACACCGGGGAGCTGTTTTTT.

This CDR3 is CASSEAPILYEQFF. CDR3 DNA sequence: TGTGCCAGCAGTGAAGCCCCTATTCTGTATGAGCAGTTCTTC. This sequence joins TRBV6-1 and TRBJ2-1; D gene unclear. V was shortened by 0 bases and J by 8 bases, with 11 bases between the two germline ends. Germline V gene lookup returns CDR1 MNHNS and CDR2 SASEGT. The CDR3 contains 14 residues.

The rearrangement links TRBV9 to TRBJ1-6; 7 bases are shared with TRBD1. The V gene end was trimmed by 3 bases and the J gene end by 9 bases; junction bases not matched to a gene: 9. CDR1 SGDLS and CDR2 YYNGEE come from the germline V gene. The CDR3 sequence is 15 residues long. CDR3 coding DNA: TGTGCCAGCAGCGGACAGGGTAGTTTCGGTTCACCCCTCCACTTT. Protein product: CASSGQGSFGSPLHF.

The chain recombines TRBV7-9 with TRBJ2-2; D not certain. The CDR3 contains 13 residues. V gave up 0 bases and J gave up 9 bases, with 8 bases separating them. The V gene's germline CDR1 is SEHNR and CDR2 FQNEAQ (reference sequence). Written as DNA, the CDR3 is TGTGCCAGCAGCTTAGCTGGCTCCAGGGAGCTGTTTTTT. Translating it yields CASSLAGSRELFF.

The CDR3 DNA is TGTGCCAGCAGTACACCCCAACGGGGAATCCAAGAGACCCAGTACTTC. Protein: CASSTPQRGIQETQYF. The gene calls are TRBV2 and TRBJ2-5, with a tentative D call TRBD2 (5 bases). Germline V gives CDR1 SNHLY, CDR2 FYNNEI. The CDR3 is made up of 16 amino acids. V was pared by 5 bases and J by 1 base, with 17 bases between.

The genes are TRBV7-6 and TRBJ2-3; 7 positions agree with TRBD1. Germline CDR1 and CDR2: SGHVS and FNYEAQ. Trimming cost V 5 bases and J 0 bases; bases outside gene matches: 2. The CDR3 extends over 14 amino acids. As DNA, the CDR3 is TGTGCCAGCAGCCGGGGACAGAGCACAGATACGCAGTATTTT. Residues: CASSRGQSTDTQYF. Combining the CDR3 with reference TRBV7-6 and TRBJ2-3 gives the whole variable domain GAGVSQSPRYKVTKRGQDVALRCDPISGHVSLYWYRQALGQGPEFLTYFNYEAQQDKSGLPNDRFSAERPEGSISTLTIQRTEQRDSAMYRCASSRGQSTDTQYFGPGTRLTVL.

The chain's CDR3 is CASSPGNWNTEAFF. CDR3 bases: TGTGCCAGCTCACCGGGGAATTGGAACACTGAAGCTTTCTTT. The genes are TRBV18 and TRBJ1-1; no clear D. V was pared by 3 bases and J by 1 base, with 9 bases between. Germline V gene lookup returns CDR1 KGHSH and CDR2 LQKENI. CDR3 size: 14 residues.

The chain carries TRBV5-1 and TRBJ2-7; weak D call: TRBD1 (5 bases). Germline V CDR1 and CDR2: SGHRS, YFSETQ. V dropped 0 bases and J dropped 4 bases, with 17 bases sitting between them. The CDR3 consists of 16 residues. DNA for the CDR3: TGCGCCAGCAGCTTGGGGCCCCCCCCTGACAGATACGAGCAGTACTTC. It specifies CASSLGPPPDRYEQYF.

The chain employs TRBV19 and TRBJ2-7; TRBD1 agrees at 7 bases. V dropped 7 bases and J dropped 4; count of bases not matched to a gene: 10. Germline lookup yields CDR1 LNHDA and CDR2 SQIVND (reference sequence). This CDR3 contains 14 residues. CDR3 nucleotides: TGTGCCAGTATGTTGACCGGGACAGTTTACGAGCAGTACGTC. Translating it yields CASMLTGTVYEQYV.

This chain joins TRBV20-1 and TRBJ2-1; no definite D call. Trimming pared 8 bases from V and 6 bases from J, leaving 11 bases between. The CDR3 is 11 amino acids. Germline loops: CDR1 DFQATT, CDR2 SNEGSKA (reference sequence). DNA for the CDR3: TGCAGTCGGACGTGGGGCAATGAGCAGTTCTTC. Translated: CSRTWGNEQFF.

This rearrangement joins TRBV5-6 to TRBJ2-3; 7 bases fit TRBD1. The J segment lost 4 bases and the V segment lost 7 bases, leaving 15 bases of the junction unmatched. Germline V gene data show CDR1 as SGHDT and CDR2 as YYEEEE. The CDR3 has 16 amino acids. This CDR3 is CASVSKTGSRSDTQYF. CDR3 coding DNA: TGTGCCAGCGTATCGAAGACAGGGAGTCGTTCAGATACGCAGTATTTT.

V and J are TRBV2 and TRBJ2-5; D possibly corresponds to TRBD1 (5 bases). Germline V gene data show CDR1 as SNHLY and CDR2 as FYNNEI. CDR3 size: 16 residues. V was cut by 3 bases and J by 5 bases, with 19 bases left in between. The CDR3 here is CASSDIELTVRETQYF. CDR3 sequence (DNA): TGTGCCAGCAGTGATATAGAGTTGACAGTGAGGGAGACCCAGTACTTC.

The V gene is TRBV7-2, the J gene TRBJ2-3; maybe TRBD1 (7 bases). The CDR3 runs to 14 residues. Germline CDR1 SGHTA, CDR2 FQGNSA. Trimming took off 0 bases at V and 6 bases at J, with 10 bases between the two ends. The CDR3 DNA reads TGTGCCAGCAGCTTAGCCAGGGGGGAGGATACGCAGTATTTT. Translating it yields CASSLARGEDTQYF.

The chain couples TRBV7-2 to TRBJ2-5; TRBD1 agrees at 7 bases. This CDR3 is built from 16 residues. The V segment lost 2 bases and the J segment 4 bases; nucleotides outside the gene matches: 10. Germline loops: CDR1 SGHTA, CDR2 FQGNSA. The CDR3 nucleotides read TGTGCCAGCAGCTTAACCGGGACAGTTTTTGGAGAGACCCAGTACTTC. It is translated as CASSLTGTVFGETQYF.

V and J are TRBV10-1 and TRBJ2-3; D is uncertain. V was cut by 0 bases and J by 2 bases, with 12 bases left in between. This CDR3 has 16 residues. CDR1 and CDR2 from the germline V gene are WNHNN and SYGVQD (reference sequence). Written as DNA, the CDR3 is TGCGCCAGCAGTGAGTCTGGGGTCCAGTACACAGATACGCAGTATTTT. Protein: CASSESGVQYTDTQYF.

The chain is built from TRBV25-1 and TRBJ2-5, with 7 bases that match TRBD2. This CDR3 spans 13 amino acids. CDR1 is MGHDK and CDR2 is SYGVNS in the germline V gene. V gave up 8 bases and J gave up 9 bases; unmatched junction bases: 12. The CDR3 sequence is CASQPGLSKSQYF. DNA for the CDR3: TGTGCCAGCCAACCGGGACTAAGTAAATCCCAGTACTTC.

This chain links TRBV24-1 with TRBJ1-2, with a weak D call TRBD1 (6 bases). The CDR3 length is 13 residues. Trimming took 3 bases from V and 5 from J, leaving 9 bases between them. Germline V lookup: CDR1 KGHDR, CDR2 SFDVKD. DNA for the CDR3: TGTGCCACCAGTGATCAAACAGGGTATGGCTACACCTTC. Protein: CATSDQTGYGYTF.

The chain uses TRBV30 and TRBJ2-2, with D possibly being TRBD2 (6 bases). V lost 2 bases, J lost 0 bases, and 10 bases lay in between. In germline, CDR1 is GTSNPN, CDR2 SVGIG (reference sequence). The CDR3 is made up of 15 amino acids. The CDR3 here is CAWSPTGANTGELFF. The CDR3 region has the DNA TGTGCCTGGAGTCCAACGGGGGCGAACACCGGGGAGCTGTTTTTT.

This clone has a handful of counts. This chain uses TRBV5-4 with TRBJ2-5; 7 nucleotides align to TRBD2. The CDR3 runs to 15 residues. The germline V gene encodes CDR1 SGHNT and CDR2 YYREEE (reference sequence). With 5 bases clipped from V and 2 bases from J, the junction kept 9 bases outside the gene matches. The CDR3 DNA reads as TGTGCCAGCAGTCCCGGACCGGGGGGACAAGAGACCCAGTACTTC. Encoded protein: CASSPGPGGQETQYF.

This rearrangement joins TRBV5-5 to TRBJ1-2; D remains unclear. CDR3 length equals 15 residues. Germline loops: CDR1 SGHKS, CDR2 YYEKEE (reference sequence). The V and J ends lost 4 bases and 6 bases respectively, with 19 bases between them. The CDR3 sequence: CASSRSDEAGNGYTF. CDR3 sequence (DNA): TGTGCCAGCAGCCGGAGTGATGAGGCCGGGAATGGCTACACCTTC.

The chain is built from TRBV24-1 and TRBJ2-2; D is uncertain. The CDR3 sequence is 16 residues long. Per germline, CDR1 KGHDR and CDR2 SFDVKD. Between the trimmed V and J ends, which lost 1 base and 3 bases, there was a span of 11 bases. CDR3 sequence reads: CATSDFRIRDTGELFF. The CDR3 DNA sequence: TGTGCCACCAGTGATTTCAGAATTCGTGACACCGGGGAGCTGTTTTTT.

V gene TRBV4-2 combines with J gene TRBJ1-1; D uncertain. Germline V lookup: CDR1 LGHNA, CDR2 YNFKEQ. V was cut by 0 bases and J by 0 bases, with 17 bases left in between. The CDR3 sequence is 18 residues long. The CDR3: CASSQDKASWVMNTEAFF. CDR3 bases: TGTGCCAGCAGCCAAGATAAGGCGAGTTGGGTGATGAACACTGAAGCTTTCTTT.

The sample holds a few counts of this clone. This chain joins TRBV3-1 (or the pseudogene TRBV3-2) and TRBJ1-5, with 7 nucleotides matching TRBD1. Germline CDR1 is LGHDT and CDR2 is YNNKEL (reference sequence). The CDR3 spans 15 residues. The ends lost 4 bases at V and 7 bases at J; junction bases unmatched: 10. The CDR3 here is CASSRNRGGRQPQHF. The DNA for the CDR3 is TGTGCCAGCAGCCGGAACAGGGGAGGGAGGCAGCCCCAGCATTTT.